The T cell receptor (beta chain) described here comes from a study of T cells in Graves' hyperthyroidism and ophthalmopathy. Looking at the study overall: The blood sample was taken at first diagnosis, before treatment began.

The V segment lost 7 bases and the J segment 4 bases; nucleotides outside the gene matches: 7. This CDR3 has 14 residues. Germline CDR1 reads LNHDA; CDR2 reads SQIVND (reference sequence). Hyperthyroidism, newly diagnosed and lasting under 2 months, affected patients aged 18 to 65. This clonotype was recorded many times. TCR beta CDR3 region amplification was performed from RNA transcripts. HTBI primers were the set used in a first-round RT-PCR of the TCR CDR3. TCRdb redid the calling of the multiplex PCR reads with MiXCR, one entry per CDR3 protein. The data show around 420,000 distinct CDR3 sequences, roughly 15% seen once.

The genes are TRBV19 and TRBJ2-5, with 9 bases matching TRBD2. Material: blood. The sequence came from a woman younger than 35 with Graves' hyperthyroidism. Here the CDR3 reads CASNREAGGETQYF. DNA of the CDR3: TGTGCCAGTAACCGCGAAGCGGGAGGAGAGACCCAGTACTTC. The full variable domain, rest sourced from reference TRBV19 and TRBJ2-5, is DGGITQSPKYLFRKEGQNVTLSCEQNLNHDAMYWYRQDPGQGLRLIYYSQIVNDFQKGDIAEGYSVSREKKESFPLTVTSAQKNPTAFYLCASNREAGGETQYFGPGTRLLVL.